Presented here are 5 T cell receptor beta chains from one specimen sequenced in a study of OX40 agonist ivuxolimab in advanced cancers. The data were produced by immunoSEQ multiplex PCR, yet TCRdb's version contains in-frame clones alone and is incomplete. The sample contains tens of thousands of clones, 80% to 85% of which appear only once. This material consisted of CD4+ or CD8+ T cells sorted from blood, taken in a trial of the OX40 agonist ivuxolimab. The receptor set was obtained from an adult with an advanced solid tumor such as melanoma, head and neck, liver or kidney cancer.

A remark on this clone: Other nucleotide sequences from this sample produce the same CDR3. The chain couples TRBV7-9 to TRBJ2-3; D call uncertain. The CDR3 length is 12 residues. V was pared by 2 bases and J by 0 bases, with 0 bases between. The germline CDR1 and CDR2 sequences are SEHNR and FQNEAQ (reference sequence). CDR3 sequence (DNA): TGTGCCAGCAGCTTAAGCACAGATACGCAGTATTTT. The encoded protein is CASSLSTDTQYF. Full variable domain (outside the CDR3, taken from reference TRBV7-9 and TRBJ2-3): DTGVSQNPRHKITKRGQNVTFRCDPISEHNRLYWYRQTLGQGPEFLTYFQNEAQLEKSRLLSDRFSAERPKGSFSTLEIQRTEQGDSAMYLCASSLSTDTQYFGPGTRLTVL.

The chain couples TRBV2 to TRBJ2-3; D uncertain. This CDR3 has 18 residues. Germline V gene sequence: CDR1 SNHLY, CDR2 FYNNEI. Trimming stripped 5 bases from V and 2 bases from J, with 23 bases between. The CDR3 spells CASSFQYRVESHTDTQYF. The CDR3 coding sequence is TGTGCCAGCAGTTTCCAATACCGGGTCGAAAGTCACACAGATACGCAGTATTTT.

The chain uses TRBV6-1 and TRBJ1-2; D is undetermined. This CDR3 has 16 residues. CDR1 and CDR2 from the germline V gene are MNHNS and SASEGT. V lost 4 bases, J lost 4 bases, and 19 bases lay in between. CDR3 nucleotides: TGTGCCAGCAGTGTTCACGCCTCGCGAAAGACCTATGGCTACACCTTC. Translating it yields CASSVHASRKTYGYTF.

The V call is TRBV7-2, the J call TRBJ2-4; D is possibly TRBD2 (6 bases). Germline V gene lookup returns CDR1 SGHTA and CDR2 FQGNSA. Trimming pared 5 bases from V and 4 bases from J, leaving 15 bases between. This CDR3 is 15 amino acids long. CDR3 sequence: CASSPTGGPKNIQYF. The CDR3, as DNA: TGTGCCAGCAGCCCCACAGGAGGGCCTAAAAACATTCAGTACTTC.

The J gene is TRBJ2-3, the V gene TRBV5-1; 8 bases align to TRBD1. Germline V gene data show CDR1 as SGHRS and CDR2 as YFSETQ. The length of the CDR3 is 16 residues. V dropped 4 bases and J dropped 2; count of bases not matched to a gene: 9. DNA for the CDR3: TGCGCCAGCAGCCCACCCCGGACAGGGACCACAGATACGCAGTATTTT. Translation: CASSPPRTGTTDTQYF.